This T cell receptor beta chain was captured by sequencing in a study of cytomegalovirus exposure and HLA in healthy donors. General observations from the study: Researchers reported in a later analysis that a missense DCLRE1C variant was tied to TCR beta V- and J-gene trimming.

V lost 8 bases and J 10 bases, leaving 14 bases between the germline ends. The germline CDR1 and CDR2 sequences are SEHNR and FQNEAQ (reference sequence). CDR3 size: 11 residues. The primer mix had 60 Vbeta and 13 Jbeta primers. Authors' analysis steps: A later analysis tallied 80 million to 100 million unique TCR beta chains, some 10 million of them shared. Only in-frame clones appear in the TCRdb table, and some are missing; sequencing was by immunoSEQ multiplex PCR. The V and J calls and the clone size are those of that table, but D and trimming were determined from the DNA. Of a few hundred thousand clones in the sample, approximately 80% were seen once. Details on this clone: The antigen remains undetermined.

V gene TRBV7-9 combines with J gene TRBJ1-1; D unresolved. The source is an older woman in good health and CMV-seropositive. The specimen was PBMCs. In nucleotides, the CDR3 is TGTGCCAGCCACCCGGAGTCGGCAGCTTTCTTT. This gives the protein CASHPESAAFF. Together with reference TRBV7-9 and TRBJ1-1, the CDR3 gives the full variable domain: DTGVSQNPRHKITKRGQNVTFRCDPISEHNRLYWYRQTLGQGPEFLTYFQNEAQLEKSRLLSDRFSAERPKGSFSTLEIQRTEQGDSAMYLCASHPESAAFFGQGTRLTVV.